This TCR beta chain emerged from a study of T cell responses to AZD1222 COVID-19 vaccine. Whole-study results and caveats: Within unmutated variant regions lay the reported targets of nearly half of spike-specific TCRs. Repertoire sampling was restricted to post-peak T cell response timepoints. There were mostly white British donors and more females than males, and clonal diversity was possibly underestimated.

The table came from immunoSEQ multiplex PCR; TCRdb's copy has only in-frame clones and leaves some out. Here the sample spans 180,000 or so clones, about 92% being singletons. A note on this clone: Antigen specificity is unknown.

The CDR3 contains 16 residues. With 7 bases removed from V and 0 bases from J, the gap between germline ends came to 18 bases. Germline V gene sequence: CDR1 MNHNY, CDR2 SVGAGI (reference sequence). The material sequenced was peripheral blood, taken 28 days after the second AZD1222 dose. This chain connects TRBV6-6 to TRBJ1-2, with a possible D match to TRBD1 (5 bases). The receptor's source is an adult who received the AZD1222 COVID-19 vaccine. The CDR3 DNA sequence: TGTGCCAGCACCACCTTAAGGGGCCAGGCTAACTATGGCTACACCTTC. Residues: CASTTLRGQANYGYTF.